The 11 T cell receptor beta chains in this list originate from one sample, sequenced in a study of blood T cell repertoires in COVID-19. Here immunoSEQ multiplex PCR was the method, and the copy in TCRdb shows in-frame clones only, minus some. The sample lists over 20,000 clones; 75% to 95% were seen once. The sample consisted of peripheral blood. The receptor set was obtained from a woman in her seventies with active COVID-19.

The chain has TRBV3-1 (or the pseudogene TRBV3-2) and TRBJ1-1, with 8 bases identical to TRBD1. Germline V gene lookup returns CDR1 LGHDT and CDR2 YNNKEL (reference sequence). CDR3 length: 13 amino acids. V was clipped by 5 bases and J by 5 bases; unmatched bases: 4. The DNA of the CDR3 is TGTGCCAGCAGCTTTCGACAGGGGACTGAAGCTTTCTTT. Translating gives CASSFRQGTEAFF.

This rearrangement joins TRBV18 to TRBJ1-5, with 8 bases aligning to TRBD1. CDR3 size: 14 residues. V dropped 4 bases and J dropped 5; count of bases not matched to a gene: 4. The germline V gene has CDR1 KGHSH and CDR2 LQKENI. The DNA of the CDR3 is TGTGCCAGCTCACTGTTACAGGGGGATCAGCCCCAGCATTTT. It is translated as CASSLLQGDQPQHF.

The chain uses TRBV4-2 and TRBJ1-2; TRBD1 might be the D (6 bases). Germline-derived CDR1 and CDR2 are LGHNA and YNFKEQ. The CDR3 extends over 17 amino acids. V dropped 4 bases and J dropped 5 bases, with 23 bases sitting between them. The CDR3 DNA reads as TGTGCCAGCAGCCTCGAAAGGGACACTCACGCTGGTTATGGCTACACCTTC. It is translated as CASSLERDTHAGYGYTF.

The chain couples TRBV15 to TRBJ2-7, with 8 bases lining up with TRBD2. This CDR3 comprises 14 residues. Looked up from germline, CDR1 is LNHNV and CDR2 is YYDKDF (reference sequence). The V segment lost 1 base and the J segment 3 bases; nucleotides outside the gene matches: 2. CDR3 nucleotides: TGTGCCACCAGCAGAGGCGGGAGGATCTACGAGCAGTACTTC. It is translated as CATSRGGRIYEQYF. The variable domain in full, completed from reference TRBV15 and TRBJ2-7, reads DAMVIQNPRYQVTQFGKPVTLSCSQTLNHNVMYWYQQKSSQAPKLLFHYYDKDFNNEADTPDNFQSRRPNTSFCFLDIRSPGLGDTAMYLCATSRGGRIYEQYFGPGTRLTVT.

The chain is built from TRBV28 and TRBJ1-1; D not certain. V was trimmed by 6 bases and J by 2 bases, leaving 7 bases between them. CDR1 and CDR2 (germline): MDHEN, SYDVKM. The length of the CDR3 is 12 residues. CDR3 loop: CASSQINTEAFF. DNA for the CDR3: TGTGCCAGCAGCCAAATTAACACTGAAGCTTTCTTT.

The chain is built from TRBV7-9 and TRBJ2-6, with D maybe TRBD1 (6 bases). CDR1 is SEHNR and CDR2 is FQNEAQ in the germline V gene (reference sequence). The germline V and J ends were trimmed by 5 bases and 4 bases, with 12 bases remaining between them. CDR3 length: 15 residues. The CDR3 spells CASSATGTGANVLTF. The CDR3 DNA is TGTGCCAGCAGCGCTACAGGGACCGGGGCCAACGTCCTGACTTTC.

V and J are TRBV5-5 and TRBJ2-7; TRBD2 aligns across 13 bases. Germline trimming cut 2 bases from V and 0 bases from J; bases unmatched to any gene: 5. This CDR3 contains 17 residues. Germline V CDR1 and CDR2: SGHKS, YYEKEE (reference sequence). CDR3 sequence reads: CASSFGLAGATSYEQYF. CDR3 nucleotide sequence: TGTGCCAGCAGCTTCGGACTAGCGGGAGCCACCTCCTACGAGCAGTACTTC.

The chain joins TRBV24-1 to TRBJ1-1; D possibly corresponds to TRBD1 (5 bases). Looked up from germline, CDR1 is KGHDR and CDR2 is SFDVKD. This CDR3 region has 15 residues. Trimming removed 8 bases at V and 3 bases at J, with 18 bases between. The CDR3 DNA is TGTGCCACCAAGGGACCTGGGGGAGGCGACACTGAAGCTTTCTTT. It yields the protein CATKGPGGGDTEAFF.

V gene TRBV6-1 combines with J gene TRBJ2-3; possible D gene TRBD1, 5 bases. The CDR3 is made up of 17 amino acids. V shed 2 bases and J shed 3 bases, with 18 bases lying between them. Germline CDR1 MNHNS, CDR2 SASEGT. CDR3 bases: TGTGCCAGCAGTGAACCCCGCTTTAGGGGAACGACAGATACGCAGTATTTT. As protein: CASSEPRFRGTTDTQYF.

This sequence joins TRBV3-1 (or the pseudogene TRBV3-2) and TRBJ2-2; D might be TRBD1 (5 bases). V lost 4 bases and J 1 base, leaving 10 bases between the germline ends. This CDR3 has 15 residues. Germline CDR1 is LGHDT and CDR2 is YNNKEL (reference sequence). This chain's CDR3 is CASSLGQGNTGELFF. CDR3 coding DNA: TGTGCCAGCAGCCTGGGCCAGGGGAACACCGGGGAGCTGTTTTTT.

The chain recombines TRBV28 with TRBJ2-3, with D possibly being TRBD2 (6 bases). The CDR3 is made up of 14 amino acids. The germline CDR1 and CDR2 sequences are MDHEN and SYDVKM. V was shortened by 5 bases and J by 4 bases, with 13 bases between the two germline ends. The CDR3 coding sequence is TGTGCCAGCAGTGGTCCGGGAGAGGCAGATACGCAGTATTTT. As protein: CASSGPGEADTQYF.